A selection of T cell receptor beta chains follows, all from one sample in a study of STAT3 mutations in large granular lymphocyte leukemia. Produced via immunoSEQ multiplex PCR; TCRdb's table is partial and in-frame only. Of around 26,000 clones listed, around 93% were seen once; the top ten hold approximately 6%. The sequenced sample consisted of peripheral blood mononuclear cells. The receptor set was obtained from a man in his forties with T-cell large granular lymphocyte leukemia. Some clones in this sample may be carry-over from other donors' samples. CDR3s include the opening cysteine and the closing phenylalanine or tryptophan. The order of the fields is D gene, J gene, V gene, clone size, CDR3 protein, CDR3 DNA. D genes are given only for firm matches. Size values are once, few and many counts, or a class for expanded clones, and some rows have none.

-	TRBJ2-1	TRBV29-1	-	CSVEVGNNEQFF	TGCAGCGTTGAGGTGGGTAACAATGAGCAGTTCTTC
-	TRBJ1-5	TRBV29-1	-	CSVVISSNQPQHF	TGCAGCGTTGTTATCAGCAGCAATCAGCCCCAGCATTTT
-	TRBJ1-6	TRBV27	-	CASSLILSYNSPLHF	TGTGCCAGCAGTTTAATTCTCTCCTATAATTCACCCCTCCACTTT
TRBD2	TRBJ2-7	TRBV2	-	CASSEVAGGSYEQYF	TGTGCCAGCAGTGAAGTAGCGGGGGGATCCTACGAGCAGTACTTC
-	TRBJ1-5	TRBV5-5	-	CASSLGVGQPQHF	TGTGCCAGCAGCTTGGGTGTCGGTCAGCCCCAGCATTTT
TRBD1	TRBJ1-5	TRBV7-2	-	CASSPPGGRNQPQHF	TGTGCCAGCAGCCCCCCAGGGGGTCGCAATCAGCCCCAGCATTTT
TRBD1	TRBJ1-1	TRBV5-4	-	CASSPLGDRAGEAFF	TGTGCCAGCAGCCCACTGGGGGACAGGGCGGGTGAAGCTTTCTTT
TRBD2	TRBJ2-3	TRBV18	-	CASSPGGVGYQDTQYF	TGTGCCAGCTCACCCGGGGGGGTGGGCTATCAAGATACGCAGTATTTT
TRBD1	TRBJ2-7	TRBV18	-	CASSKRAGTGAYEQYF	TGTGCCAGCTCAAAAAGGGCCGGGACAGGGGCCTACGAGCAGTACTTC
-	TRBJ1-1	TRBV5-1	-	CASSHSAGSNTEAFF	TGCGCCAGCTCACACTCGGCGGGCTCGAACACTGAAGCTTTCTTT
TRBD2	TRBJ2-1	TRBV5-4	-	CASSLGLRTSGYNEQFF	TGTGCCAGCAGCTTGGGGCTTCGGACTAGCGGGTACAATGAGCAGTTCTTC
-	TRBJ1-5	TRBV19	-	CATSQGRQPQHF	TGTGCCACTTCTCAGGGGCGGCAGCCCCAGCATTTT
-	TRBJ1-1	TRBV6-5	-	CASSYSWVTEAFF	TGTGCCAGCAGTTACTCGTGGGTCACTGAAGCTTTCTTT
-	TRBJ1-4	TRBV5-1	-	CASSPREFNEKLFF	TGCGCCAGCAGCCCCCGGGAGTTTAATGAAAAACTGTTTTTT
TRBD1	TRBJ2-7	TRBV6-6	once	CASSYLGQRITYEQYF	TGTGCCAGCAGTTACTTGGGACAGCGTATTACCTACGAGCAGTACTTC
-	TRBJ2-7	TRBV29-1	-	CSVQRDLNEQYF	TGCAGCGTCCAAAGGGACTTGAACGAGCAGTACTTC
TRBD1	TRBJ2-7	TRBV7-2	-	CASSLRTKQGVPYEQYF	TGTGCCAGCAGCCTACGGACCAAACAGGGGGTACCCTACGAGCAGTACTTC
TRBD1	TRBJ2-2	TRBV5-5	-	CASSSGQENTGELFF	TGTGCCAGCAGCTCGGGACAGGAGAACACCGGGGAGCTGTTTTTT
TRBD2	TRBJ2-3	TRBV5-1	-	CASSLNSGGRTDTQYF	TGCGCCAGCAGCTTGAATAGCGGGGGGAGAACAGATACGCAGTATTTT
TRBD1	TRBJ2-7	TRBV14	-	CASSHLHGTGGSEQYF	TGTGCCAGCAGCCACCTCCATGGGACAGGGGGCAGCGAGCAGTACTTC
-	TRBJ2-7	TRBV5-1	-	CASSLAASYEQYF	TGCGCCAGCAGCTTGGCCGCCAGCTACGAGCAGTACTTC
-	TRBJ1-1	TRBV11-2	-	CASSQQGNTEAFF	TGTGCCAGCAGCCAACAGGGGAACACTGAAGCTTTCTTT
TRBD1	TRBJ2-7	TRBV5-1	-	CASSGGAGGLSEQYF	TGCGCCAGCAGCGGAGGGGCAGGGGGCTTGAGCGAGCAGTACTTC
TRBD1	TRBJ1-2	TRBV5-6	-	CASSLIRDSVYGYTF	TGTGCCAGCAGCTTGATAAGGGACAGTGTCTATGGCTACACCTTC
-	TRBJ1-1	TRBV6-5	-	CASSSTVAEAFF	TGTGCCAGCAGTTCGACAGTCGCTGAAGCTTTCTTT
-	TRBJ1-1	TRBV25-1	-	CASSAQRSRGNTEAFF	TGTGCCAGCAGTGCCCAACGTAGCAGGGGAAACACTGAAGCTTTCTTT
-	TRBJ2-2	TRBV19	-	CASNGGQGTGELFF	TGTGCCAGTAACGGGGGGCAGGGCACCGGGGAGCTGTTTTTT
-	TRBJ1-6	TRBV9	-	CASTRGGEGGSPLHF	TGTGCCAGCACCAGAGGGGGGGAGGGGGGATCACCCCTCCACTTT
TRBD1	TRBJ2-7	TRBV5-1	once	CASSATGQGEQYF	TGCGCCAGCAGCGCGACAGGGCAAGGCGAGCAGTACTTC
-	TRBJ2-5	TRBV6-5	-	CASSYKEEETQYF	TGTGCCAGCAGTTACAAGGAGGAGGAGACCCAGTACTTC
-	TRBJ2-7	TRBV5-1	once	CASSAGWTNEQYF	TGCGCCAGCAGCGCGGGGTGGACGAACGAGCAGTACTTC
-	TRBJ2-5	TRBV6-6	-	CASSYLTPQETQYF	TGTGCCAGCAGTTACCTGACGCCTCAAGAGACCCAGTACTTC
-	TRBJ1-4	TRBV28	-	CASTPGTDHEKLFF	TGTGCCAGCACCCCCGGGACGGATCATGAAAAACTGTTTTTT
-	TRBJ2-7	TRBV14	-	CASRQGHEQYF	TGTGCCAGCAGACAGGGTCACGAGCAGTACTTC
-	TRBJ1-5	TRBV4-1	once	CASSRAGTVGQPQHF	TGCGCCAGCAGCCGGGCAGGTACTGTTGGTCAGCCCCAGCATTTT
-	TRBJ2-1	TRBV11-2	-	CASSLSKSSYNEQFF	TGTGCCAGCAGCTTAAGTAAAAGCTCCTACAATGAGCAGTTCTTC
-	TRBJ2-1	TRBV5-1	-	CASRNSGSINEQFF	TGCGCCAGCAGAAACAGCGGGTCCATCAATGAGCAGTTCTTC
-	TRBJ2-5	TRBV7-9	-	CASSFGQGETQYF	TGTGCCAGCAGCTTCGGCCAGGGGGAGACCCAGTACTTC
TRBD2	TRBJ2-1	TRBV6-5	-	CASSYPGLAGFQEFF	TGTGCCAGCAGTTACCCCGGACTAGCGGGGTTCCAAGAGTTCTTC
TRBD1	TRBJ1-1	TRBV15	-	CATSRGGQGGITEAFF	TGTGCCACCAGCAGAGGGGGACAGGGTGGGATAACTGAAGCTTTCTTT
TRBD2	TRBJ2-7	TRBV7-9	-	CASAGTSGDYEQYF	TGTGCCAGCGCTGGGACTAGCGGGGATTACGAGCAGTACTTC
-	TRBJ2-3	TRBV7-2	-	CANSRGASTDTQYF	TGTGCCAACTCCCGGGGAGCTAGCACAGATACGCAGTATTTT
-	TRBJ1-2	TRBV5-1	-	CASSWEQGSNYGYTF	TGCGCCAGCAGCTGGGAACAGGGTTCTAACTATGGCTACACCTTC
TRBD1	TRBJ1-4	TRBV7-9	-	CASTPRGGTGTNEKLFF	TGTGCCAGCACCCCGAGAGGGGGGACAGGGACTAATGAAAAACTGTTTTTT
-	TRBJ2-7	TRBV6-1	-	CASSEARVYLSYEQYF	TGTGCCAGCAGTGAAGCGAGAGTGTACCTCTCCTACGAGCAGTACTTC
TRBD2	TRBJ2-2	TRBV5-4	-	CASSLAGRSGELFF	TGTGCCAGCAGCTTGGCCGGGAGGAGCGGGGAGCTGTTTTTT
TRBD2	TRBJ2-3	TRBV18	-	CASSPSWLAGVLGDTQYF	TGTGCCAGCTCGCCATCTTGGCTAGCGGGGGTATTGGGAGATACGCAGTATTTT
TRBD1	TRBJ2-2	TRBV28	-	CASSFLDRGGTGELFF	TGTGCCAGCAGTTTTCTCGACAGGGGAGGAACCGGGGAGCTGTTTTTT
-	TRBJ1-5	TRBV23-1	-	CASSQGVRVICNQPQHF	TGCGCCAGCAGTCAGGGCGTCAGAGTAATCTGCAATCAGCCCCAGCATTTT
-	TRBJ1-1	TRBV21-1	-	CASSPGGKENTEAFF	TGTGCCAGCAGCCCGGGAGGTAAGGAGAACACTGAAGCTTTCTTT
TRBD1	TRBJ2-7	TRBV2	-	CASGTGTGPDEQYF	TGTGCCAGCGGGACCGGGACAGGGCCTGACGAGCAGTACTTC
-	TRBJ2-5	TRBV5-1	-	CASSLGGPETQYF	TGCGCCAGCAGCTTGGGGGGGCCGGAGACCCAGTACTTC
TRBD1	TRBJ1-6	TRBV27	-	CASSHPQGANSPLHF	TGTGCCAGCAGTCACCCCCAGGGGGCAAATTCACCCCTCCACTTT
TRBD1	TRBJ2-3	TRBV18	-	CASSPDRVTDTQYF	TGTGCCAGCTCACCCGACAGGGTCACAGATACGCAGTATTTT
-	TRBJ2-3	TRBV7-6	once	CASSSLSTDTQYF	TGTGCCAGCAGCTCTCTAAGCACAGATACGCAGTATTTT
-	TRBJ2-7	TRBV7-2	-	CASSEANYEQYF	TGTGCCAGCAGCGAGGCTAACTACGAGCAGTACTTC
-	TRBJ1-2	TRBV19	-	CASSPWGGNGYTF	TGTGCCAGTAGTCCATGGGGAGGGAATGGCTACACCTTC
TRBD1	TRBJ2-7	TRBV28	-	CASSIATGSSWEQYF	TGTGCCAGCAGTATCGCGACAGGGTCCAGCTGGGAGCAGTACTTC
-	TRBJ2-5	TRBV5-1	-	CASSSGHQLETQYF	TGCGCCAGCAGCTCCGGACACCAACTAGAGACCCAGTACTTC
TRBD2	TRBJ2-5	TRBV5-4	-	CASSSPGLAGRTQYF	TGTGCCAGCAGCTCCCCGGGACTAGCGGGCCGGACCCAGTACTTC